One sample yielded the 22 T cell receptor beta chains listed below, sequenced in a study of blood T cells in healthy people across ages. The authors ran a second PCR of roughly 7 to 11 cycles using a sample-barcoded 5' primer and a J-beta primer mix. TCRdb redid the calling of the 5' RACE reads with MiXCR, one entry per CDR3 protein. The data show over 950,000 distinct CDR3 sequences, less than 45% seen once. Sequencing used blood. The receptors derive from a man aged 18-30 years in good health.

This rearrangement joins TRBV25-1 to TRBJ2-5; D unclear. The CDR3 runs 13 residues. CDR1 and CDR2 from the germline V gene are MGHDK and SYGVNS. Trimming left V 7 bases short and J 5 bases short, with 14 bases between. The CDR3 DNA reads as TGTGCCAGCACCCCGAACATTGTGGAGACCCAGTACTTC. Its translation is CASTPNIVETQYF.

The CDR3 reads CASIGPDERTRFTDTQYF. CDR3 DNA: TGTGCCAGCATCGGCCCCGACGAAAGGACTAGATTCACAGATACGCAGTATTTT. This chain joins TRBV27 and TRBJ2-3; TRBD2 agrees at 7 bases. The germline CDR1 and CDR2 sequences are MNHEY and SMNVEV (reference sequence). The CDR3 runs to 18 residues. The V segment lost 7 bases and the J segment 2 bases; nucleotides outside the gene matches: 18.

This clonotype has just one count. The V gene is TRBV11-2, the J gene TRBJ1-5; D remains unclear. Deletions cut 1 base from V and 6 bases from J, with 7 bases between. The CDR3 covers 13 residues. Germline CDR1 is SGHAT and CDR2 is FQNNGV. The CDR3 spells CASSLGRSQPQHF. The CDR3 DNA sequence: TGTGCCAGCAGCTTAGGGAGGAGTCAGCCCCAGCATTTT.

The chain links TRBV10-3 to TRBJ2-2; the match to TRBD1 covers 9 bases. This CDR3 has 16 amino acids. The V segment lost 6 bases and the J segment 1 base; nucleotides outside the gene matches: 6. Germline V lookup: CDR1 ENHRY, CDR2 SYGVKD. The CDR3 region has the DNA TGTGCCATCAGAGGATACAGGGGGCAGAACACCGGGGAGCTGTTTTTT. It codes for CAIRGYRGQNTGELFF.

This clonotype was seen ten or more times. This chain connects TRBV12-3 or TRBV12-4 to TRBJ2-1; D possibly corresponds to TRBD1 (7 bases). This CDR3 contains 16 residues. V shed 4 bases and J shed 7 bases, with 20 bases lying between them. CDR3 in amino acids: CASSYGGTVPGNEQFF. The CDR3 DNA sequence: TGTGCCAGCAGTTATGGAGGGACAGTCCCCGGGAATGAGCAGTTCTTC.

DNA of the CDR3: TGTGCCAGCAGTTCTCCGACAGACGAATATGGCTACACCTTC. This sequence encodes CASSSPTDEYGYTF. The V call is TRBV6-6, the J call TRBJ1-2; TRBD1 might be the D (5 bases). The CDR3 has 14 amino acids. V lost 4 bases, J lost 5 bases, and 14 bases lay in between. The germline V gene encodes CDR1 MNHNY and CDR2 SVGAGI (reference sequence).

This clonotype was counted many times. The V call is TRBV4-2, the J call TRBJ2-1, with 7 bases matching TRBD2. V dropped 4 bases and J dropped 1; count of bases not matched to a gene: 4. The CDR3 contains 15 residues. Germline V gene data show CDR1 as LGHNA and CDR2 as YNFKEQ. This chain's CDR3 is CASSPRGGSYNEQFF. Here the CDR3 DNA reads TGTGCCAGCAGCCCCCGGGGAGGGTCCTACAATGAGCAGTTCTTC.

The table lists this clonotype with a few counts. The chain carries TRBV7-6 and TRBJ2-1; the match to TRBD2 covers 9 bases. The CDR3 has 16 amino acids. Unmatched junction bases numbered 6, after V lost 5 bases and J lost 1 base. Germline V gives CDR1 SGHVS, CDR2 FNYEAQ. CDR3 protein: CASSSSGGMSYNEQFF. CDR3 nucleotides: TGTGCCAGCAGCAGTAGCGGGGGTATGTCCTACAATGAGCAGTTCTTC.

This clonotype was seen only once. The V call is TRBV20-1, the J call TRBJ1-1; weak D call: TRBD1 (5 bases). Germline-derived CDR1 and CDR2 are DFQATT and SNEGSKA (reference sequence). Trimming removed 1 base from V and 3 bases from J, with 15 bases in between. CDR3 length: 15 residues. Here the CDR3 DNA reads TGCAGTGCTAGAGGGGCCGGGGGGAGGGACACTGAAGCTTTCTTT. Translated, it gives CSARGAGGRDTEAFF.

V is TRBV6-6 and J is TRBJ2-7, with 8 bases lining up with TRBD1. CDR3 length: 12 amino acids. V shed 6 bases, J shed 5 bases, and the junction held 3 bases outside the gene matches. Germline V gene lookup returns CDR1 MNHNY and CDR2 SVGAGI (reference sequence). CDR3 in amino acids: CASRDREHEQYF. CDR3 nucleotides: TGTGCCAGCAGGGACAGGGAGCACGAGCAGTACTTC.

The rearrangement joins TRBV10-3 to TRBJ1-6; 7 bases match TRBD1. This CDR3 has 15 amino acids. Trimming removed 6 bases from V and 6 bases from J; junction bases left unmatched: 8. The V gene's germline CDR1 is ENHRY and CDR2 SYGVKD. The CDR3 sequence: CAIRTDRTPNSPLHF. The CDR3, as DNA: TGTGCCATCAGGACGGACAGGACACCTAATTCACCCCTCCACTTT.

The chain is built from TRBV14 and TRBJ2-3, with 9 bases lining up with TRBD2. J gave up 2 bases and V 0 bases, and 6 bases lay outside the gene matches. This CDR3 region has 17 residues. CDR1 is SGHDN, CDR2 FVKESK, per germline. CDR3 protein: CASSQERVAGDTDTQYF. DNA for the CDR3: TGTGCCAGCAGCCAAGAAAGAGTAGCGGGGGACACAGATACGCAGTATTTT.

This chain joins TRBV7-2 and TRBJ1-1; 7 bases align to TRBD1. The CDR3 sequence is 17 residues long. The J segment lost 1 base and the V segment lost 1 base, leaving 9 bases of the junction unmatched. CDR1 and CDR2 (germline): SGHTA, FQGNSA. CDR3 sequence reads: CASSLDNVDRRNTEAFF. In nucleotides, the CDR3 is TGTGCCAGCAGCTTAGATAACGTGGACAGGAGGAACACTGAAGCTTTCTTT.

A few counts support this clonotype. This chain links TRBV6-5 with TRBJ1-2; D unclear. This CDR3 contains 13 residues. Trimming left V 4 bases short and J 1 base short, with 7 bases between. Germline V CDR1 and CDR2: MNHEY, SVGAGI. The CDR3 protein is CASSSGYNYGYTF. The CDR3 coding sequence is TGTGCCAGCAGTTCCGGGTATAACTATGGCTACACCTTC.

The V and J genes are TRBV5-1 and TRBJ1-6; D is perhaps TRBD1 (6 bases). Trimming shortened V by 5 bases and J by 7 bases, and 16 bases separated the two germline ends. In germline, CDR1 is SGHRS, CDR2 YFSETQ. CDR3 size: 15 residues. DNA for the CDR3: TGCGCCAGCAGGCCAGGGGATTCAGGAAATTCACCCCTCCACTTT. Amino acid sequence: CASRPGDSGNSPLHF.

A note on this clonotype: One end of the junction varies from germline; a read error may be responsible. This chain connects TRBV7-9 to TRBJ2-1, with 11 bases lining up with TRBD2. The germline gives CDR1 SEHNR, CDR2 FQNEAQ (reference sequence). The CDR3 runs to 17 residues. Here the CDR3 reads CASSLDLAGGSYDEQFF. In nucleotides, the CDR3 is TGTGCCAGCAGCTTGGACTTAGCGGGGGGGTCCTACGATGAGCAGTTCTTC.

This chain connects TRBV6-5 to TRBJ2-3, with 10 bases identical to TRBD1. Germline lookup yields CDR1 MNHEY and CDR2 SVGAGI. The CDR3 extends over 21 amino acids. With V trimmed by 0 bases and J by 0 bases, 15 bases remained unmatched. CDR3 DNA: TGTGCCAGCAGTTACTCGAGGATAGGACAGGGGGATCCTGCTAGCACAGATACGCAGTATTTT. This translates into CASSYSRIGQGDPASTDTQYF.

J is TRBJ1-4 and V is TRBV10-3, with D possibly matching TRBD1 (5 bases). This CDR3 has 18 residues. With 3 bases removed from V and 8 bases from J, the gap between germline ends came to 25 bases. The V gene's germline CDR1 is ENHRY and CDR2 SYGVKD. DNA for the CDR3: TGTGCCATCAGTGACTCAAACAGGAGCCGTGCGGCTACGGAAAAACTGTTTTTT. This gives the protein CAISDSNRSRAATEKLFF.

This clonotype was detected a few times. The chain is built from TRBV12-3 or TRBV12-4 and TRBJ1-2, with D perhaps TRBD1 (6 bases). This CDR3 is built from 13 residues. V was cut by 6 bases and J by 12 bases, with 20 bases left in between. The CDR3 DNA reads as TGTGCCAGCAGCCGGGACAACCCCGGGTACCACACCTTC. Amino acids: CASSRDNPGYHTF.

This chain joins TRBV7-2 and TRBJ1-1; D is ambiguous. CDR1 and CDR2 from the germline V gene are SGHTA and FQGNSA. Trimming shortened V by 3 bases and J by 0 bases, and 11 bases separated the two germline ends. CDR3 length: 15 amino acids. CDR3 sequence (DNA): TGTGCCAGCAGCTTGGGCTTAGGGCTGAACACTGAAGCTTTCTTT. It specifies CASSLGLGLNTEAFF. Full variable domain (rest looked up from reference TRBV7-2 and TRBJ1-1): GAGVSQSPSNKVTEKGKDVELRCDPISGHTALYWYRQSLGQGLEFLIYFQGNSAPDKSGLPSDRFSAERTGGSVSTLTIQRTQQEDSAVYLCASSLGLGLNTEAFFGQGTRLTVV.

The chain carries TRBV2 and TRBJ1-6; D perhaps matches TRBD1 (6 bases). The V end was cut by 1 base, the J end by 4 bases, with 11 bases between. This CDR3 has 16 amino acids. CDR1 and CDR2 from the germline V gene are SNHLY and FYNNEI. The CDR3 DNA reads TGTGCCAGCAGTGAAGGCAGGGGAAAGTATAATTCACCCCTCCACTTT. It specifies CASSEGRGKYNSPLHF. The whole variable domain, remainder taken from reference TRBV2 and TRBJ1-6, is EPEVTQTPSHQVTQMGQEVILRCVPISNHLYFYWYRQILGQKVEFLVSFYNNEISEKSEIFDDQFSVERPDGSNFTLKIRSTKLEDSAMYFCASSEGRGKYNSPLHFGNGTRLTVT.

This sequence joins TRBV15 and TRBJ1-1, with TRBD1 matching 7 bases. This CDR3 is built from 16 residues. The germline V gene encodes CDR1 LNHNV and CDR2 YYDKDF (reference sequence). With 0 bases clipped from V and 3 bases from J, the junction kept 7 bases outside the gene matches. Here the CDR3 DNA reads TGTGCCACCAGCAGAGATCGGTCCAGGGGGTACACTGAAGCTTTCTTT. It is translated as CATSRDRSRGYTEAFF.